This TCR beta chain emerged from a study of glioma-infiltrating T cells. Study observations and caveats: CDR3 overlap between tissue and blood was very small.

This clonotype occurred a few times. Antigen: not known. The iRepertoire nested amplicon-rescue multiplex PCR amplified TCR alpha and beta CDR3s from RNA. Input was roughly 100-450 ng of tissue mRNA or PBMC total RNA. MiXCR, run by TCRdb on the multiplex PCR reads, gives a single entry per CDR3 protein. The table records around 130,000 distinct CDR3 sequences, under 30% of them present only once. Material for sequencing was glioma tissue, nonneoplastic brain tissue, or PBMCs (not recorded which). The origin of this receptor is a human donor with low-grade glioma or glioblastoma, undergoing nonglioma brain surgery, or in good health (not recorded which).

CDR3 loop: CASSVSQGNQETQYF. As DNA, the CDR3 is TGTGCCAGCAGCGTTTCACAGGGGAATCAAGAGACCCAGTACTTC. The rearrangement uses TRBV7-2 and TRBJ2-5; 7 bases line up with TRBD1. Looked up from germline, CDR1 is SGHTA and CDR2 is FQGNSA. This CDR3 is 15 amino acids long. The V gene end was trimmed by 5 bases and the J gene end by 2 bases; junction bases not matched to a gene: 8.